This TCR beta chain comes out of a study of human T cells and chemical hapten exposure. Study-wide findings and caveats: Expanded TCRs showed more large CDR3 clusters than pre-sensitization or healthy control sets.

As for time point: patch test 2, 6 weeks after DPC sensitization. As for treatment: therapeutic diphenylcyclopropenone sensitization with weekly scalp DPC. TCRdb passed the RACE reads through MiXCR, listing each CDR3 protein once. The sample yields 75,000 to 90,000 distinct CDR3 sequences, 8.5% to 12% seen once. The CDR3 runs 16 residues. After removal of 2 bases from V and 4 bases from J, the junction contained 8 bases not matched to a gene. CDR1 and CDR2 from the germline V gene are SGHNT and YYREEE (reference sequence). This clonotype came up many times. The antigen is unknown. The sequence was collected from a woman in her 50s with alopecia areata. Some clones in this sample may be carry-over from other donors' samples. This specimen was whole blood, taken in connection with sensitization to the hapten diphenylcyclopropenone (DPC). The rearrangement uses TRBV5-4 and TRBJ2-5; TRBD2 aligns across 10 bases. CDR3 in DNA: TGTGCCAGCAGCTTAAGCGGGAGGGCCGGGGGAGAGACCCAGTACTTC. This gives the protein CASSLSGRAGGETQYF.